These 20 T cell receptor beta chains were all obtained from the same sample, sequenced in a study of lymphopenia after photon versus proton radiotherapy (dated 2019 in TCRdb). Library prep was done by the immunoSEQ multiplex PCR assay. TCRdb's version of the immuneACCESS table is confined to in-frame rearrangements and falls short of the full clone set. An unresolved V gene accounts for under half of the shortfall where checked; the remainder is of unknown origin. The sample table contains approximately 30,000 clones; only one count was recorded for 65% to 85% of them. The ten largest clones capture around 29% of the sample. This material consisted of peripheral blood, taken from a patient treated with photon-based radiotherapy. These receptors all stem from a man aged 50 to 59 with gastric cancer.

This chain uses TRBV7-2 with TRBJ2-7, with D hard to call. Germline CDR1 and CDR2: SGHTA and FQGNSA. V dropped 1 base and J dropped 9 bases, with 22 bases sitting between them. The CDR3 runs to 16 residues. The CDR3 DNA reads TGTGCCAGCAGCTTAGATACATTTCTATTTGACGCAGGGCAGTACTTC. Translation gives CASSLDTFLFDAGQYF.

The chain uses TRBV7-6 and TRBJ1-2; tentatively, D is TRBD1 (6 bases). Germline CDR1 is SGHVS and CDR2 is FNYEAQ. This CDR3 contains 12 residues. Trimming took 5 bases from V and 8 from J, leaving 12 bases between them. The CDR3 region is CASSPTGLGYTF. CDR3 nucleotides: TGTGCCAGCAGCCCAACAGGGTTGGGCTACACCTTC.

The rearrangement links TRBV11-3 to TRBJ2-7; 7 bases agree with TRBD2. This CDR3 is 13 amino acids long. CDR1 SGHNT and CDR2 YENEEA come from the germline V gene. The V gene end was trimmed by 1 base and the J gene end by 4 bases; junction bases not matched to a gene: 1. CDR3 amino acids: CASSLAAGYEQYF. CDR3 in DNA: TGTGCCAGCAGCTTAGCAGCGGGGTACGAGCAGTACTTC.

This clone was counted only a few times. The V gene is TRBV6-5, the J gene TRBJ1-4; 8 nucleotides line up with TRBD1. The V and J ends lost 6 bases and 0 bases, in that order; junction bases with no gene match: 3. The CDR3 runs to 15 residues. The V gene's germline CDR1 is MNHEY and CDR2 SVGAGI. This CDR3 reads CASSSTGATNEKLFF. In DNA, the CDR3 is TGTGCCAGCAGCTCGACAGGGGCAACTAATGAAAAACTGTTTTTT.

This chain uses TRBV5-8 with TRBJ1-5, with 9 nucleotides matching TRBD1. CDR1 and CDR2 (germline): SGHTS, YDEGEE. This CDR3 region has 15 residues. V shed 0 bases and J 4 bases; nucleotides not matched to a gene: 2. The CDR3: CASSLEGQGNQPQHF. The CDR3 region has the DNA TGTGCCAGCAGCTTGGAAGGACAGGGGAATCAGCCCCAGCATTTT.

The chain links TRBV2 to TRBJ1-5; TRBD1 matches 10 bases. After removal of 0 bases from V and 9 bases from J, the junction contained 11 bases not matched to a gene. CDR1 is SNHLY, CDR2 FYNNEI, per germline. The CDR3 loop spans 17 amino acids. CDR3 nucleotides: TGTGCCAGCAGTGAAGCCAAGGGACAGGGGATCCTGCCGCCCCAGCATTTT. This codes for CASSEAKGQGILPPQHF.

The V call is TRBV2, the J call TRBJ2-1, with 8 bases that match TRBD2. Germline V gene sequence: CDR1 SNHLY, CDR2 FYNNEI. With V trimmed by 4 bases and J by 7 bases, 15 bases remained unmatched. This CDR3 comprises 17 residues. CDR3 nucleotides: TGTGCCAGCAGTGCTCAGCCGCGGGGGGCCGGATATAATGAGCAGTTCTTC. This sequence encodes CASSAQPRGAGYNEQFF.

J is TRBJ2-3 and V is TRBV9; D might be TRBD1 (6 bases). From germline, CDR1 is SGDLS and CDR2 YYNGEE. Trimming cost V 4 bases and J 5 bases, with 23 bases left between them. The CDR3 runs 17 residues. Here the CDR3 reads CASSPEKQGATGDTQYF. The CDR3 nucleotides read TGTGCCAGCAGCCCGGAAAAACAGGGTGCTACGGGAGATACGCAGTATTTT.

V gene TRBV19 combines with J gene TRBJ1-5; perhaps TRBD1 as D (5 bases). The germline gives CDR1 LNHDA, CDR2 SQIVND (reference sequence). CDR3 length: 14 residues. V was clipped by 3 bases and J by 3 bases, with 9 bases between them. CDR3 sequence: CASSIRGFNQPQHF. CDR3 DNA sequence: TGTGCCAGTAGTATCCGGGGGTTCAATCAGCCCCAGCATTTT.

This chain uses TRBV10-2 with TRBJ1-1; TRBD1 aligns across 7 bases. Trimming at V came to 3 bases and at J to 3 bases, leaving 7 bases not matched to a gene. CDR3 length: 15 amino acids. The germline gives CDR1 WSHSY, CDR2 SAAADI. CDR3 sequence (DNA): TGCGCCAGCAGTGATTGGGCAGGGGGAGACACTGAAGCTTTCTTT. Encoded protein: CASSDWAGGDTEAFF.

The V call is TRBV9, the J call TRBJ2-1, with D perhaps matching TRBD1 or TRBD2 (5 bases each). V lost 0 bases, J lost 6 bases, and 16 bases lay in between. Germline V lookup: CDR1 SGDLS, CDR2 YYNGEE. This CDR3 spans 16 amino acids. For the CDR3, the DNA is TGTGCCAGCAGCGTAGAGGAGGTGGGGACCGCCAATGAGCAGTTCTTC. This translates into CASSVEEVGTANEQFF.

This clone is deemed medium-sized. This chain joins TRBV10-3 and TRBJ1-4, with D unclear. Trimming stripped 0 bases from V and 8 bases from J, with 10 bases between. Germline V gives CDR1 ENHRY, CDR2 SYGVKD. The CDR3 loop spans 14 amino acids. The CDR3 DNA reads as TGTGCCATCAGTGAGTCGAGATGGGAGGAAAAACTGTTTTTT. Encoded protein: CAISESRWEEKLFF.

Remarks on this clone: A read error may produce the germline difference seen at one junction end. The chain employs TRBV6-1 and TRBJ2-7; D is unclear. Germline V gene data show CDR1 as MNHNS and CDR2 as SASEGT. The CDR3 length is 11 residues. CDR3 residues: CASSEADRKGF. The CDR3 DNA reads TGTGCCAGCAGTGAAGCGGACCGAAAGGGCTTC.

The count of this clone is one. The V gene is TRBV30, the J gene TRBJ2-1, with TRBD2 as a possible D gene (5 bases). This CDR3 contains 14 residues. The V gene lost 0 bases and the J gene lost 9 bases, with 15 bases spanning the gap. Germline-derived CDR1 and CDR2 are GTSNPN and SVGIG (reference sequence). The CDR3 here is CAWSVLGSRGEQFF. The CDR3 region has the DNA TGTGCCTGGAGTGTACTTGGGAGTAGAGGTGAGCAGTTCTTC.

This sequence joins TRBV5-6 and TRBJ1-5; maybe TRBD1 (5 bases). Trimming took off 3 bases at V and 4 bases at J, with 11 bases between the two ends. Looked up from germline, CDR1 is SGHDT and CDR2 is YYEEEE. This CDR3 region has 14 residues. The CDR3 DNA reads as TGTGCCAGCAGCTACGGGACGGGAAATCAGCCCCAGCATTTT. Translated, it gives CASSYGTGNQPQHF.

The rearrangement links TRBV19 to TRBJ1-1; perhaps TRBD1 as D (5 bases). Germline CDR1 and CDR2: LNHDA and SQIVND (reference sequence). The CDR3 loop spans 15 amino acids. Trimming cost V 2 bases and J 5 bases, with 15 bases left between them. The CDR3: CASSIFGGRITEAFF. CDR3 nucleotides: TGTGCCAGTAGTATATTTGGGGGTCGGATTACTGAAGCTTTCTTT.

The chain employs TRBV4-3 and TRBJ2-5; 10 positions agree with TRBD1. In germline, CDR1 is LGHNA, CDR2 YSLEER. CDR3 length: 14 amino acids. V lost 3 bases and J lost 7; bases outside the gene matches: 5. The DNA for the CDR3 is TGCGCCAGCAGCCAGACAGGGGGCGGGGGGACCCAGTACTTC. This codes for CASSQTGGGGTQYF.

The J gene is TRBJ1-1, the V gene TRBV7-6; D call uncertain. CDR1 is SGHVS, CDR2 FNYEAQ, per germline. CDR3 size: 12 residues. The V gene lost 0 bases and the J gene lost 7 bases, with 6 bases spanning the gap. CDR3 sequence: CASSLAEGEAFF. The CDR3 nucleotides are TGTGCCAGCAGCTTAGCGGAGGGTGAAGCTTTCTTT.

The rearrangement links TRBV11-2 to TRBJ2-7; D is unclear. CDR1 and CDR2 (germline): SGHAT, FQNNGV. Trimming removed 3 bases at V and 5 bases at J, with 5 bases between. The CDR3 is 11 amino acids. CDR3 sequence reads: CASSLTNEQYF. The CDR3 DNA follows: TGTGCCAGCAGCTTGACGAACGAGCAGTACTTC. The complete variable domain, with remaining parts taken from reference TRBV11-2 and TRBJ2-7, reads EAGVAQSPRYKIIEKRQSVAFWCNPISGHATLYWYQQILGQGPKLLIQFQNNGVVDDSQLPKDRFSAERLKGVDSTLKIQPAKLEDSAVYLCASSLTNEQYFGPGTRLTVT.

This clone has more than one count but fewer than ten. V gene TRBV30 combines with J gene TRBJ2-6; 8 bases are shared with TRBD1. The germline CDR1 and CDR2 sequences are GTSNPN and SVGIG (reference sequence). The junction had 7 bases not matched to a gene; V was cut back by 3 bases and J by 0 bases. The CDR3 runs 17 residues. The CDR3 loop reads CAWRVRDRSSGANVLTF. CDR3 nucleotides: TGTGCCTGGAGGGTCAGGGACAGGAGCTCTGGGGCCAACGTCCTGACTTTC. The full variable domain, in which reference TRBV30 and TRBJ2-6 provide the parts outside the CDR3, is SQTIHQWPATLVQPVGSPLSLECTVEGTSNPNLYWYRQAAGRGLQLLFYSVGIGQISSEVPQNLSASRPQDRQFILSSKKLLLSDSGFYLCAWRVRDRSSGANVLTFGAGSRLTVL.